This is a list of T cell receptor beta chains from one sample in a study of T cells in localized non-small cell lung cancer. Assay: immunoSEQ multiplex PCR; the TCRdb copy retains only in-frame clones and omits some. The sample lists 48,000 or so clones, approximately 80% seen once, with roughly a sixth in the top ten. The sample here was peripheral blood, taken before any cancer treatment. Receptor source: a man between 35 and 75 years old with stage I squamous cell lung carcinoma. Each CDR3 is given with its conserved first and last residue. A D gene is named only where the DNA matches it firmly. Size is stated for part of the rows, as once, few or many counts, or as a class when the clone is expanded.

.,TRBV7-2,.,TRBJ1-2,CASSLGLGGYTF,TGTGCCAGCAGCTTAGGTCTGGGAGGCTACACCTTC
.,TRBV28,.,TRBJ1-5,CASSPTPWEGIYQPQHF,TGTGCCAGCAGTCCTACCCCGTGGGAGGGAATCTATCAGCCCCAGCATTTT
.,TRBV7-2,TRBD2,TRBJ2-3,CASSLVGTSGSTDTQYF,TGTGCCAGCAGCTTAGTGGGGACTAGCGGGAGCACAGATACGCAGTATTTT
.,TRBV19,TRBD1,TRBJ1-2,CASSIRRGRNGYTF,TGTGCCAGTAGTATACGCAGGGGGAGAAATGGCTACACCTTC
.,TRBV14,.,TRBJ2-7,CASSQGWGPAYEQYF,TGTGCCAGCAGCCAAGGGTGGGGGCCGGCCTACGAGCAGTACTTC
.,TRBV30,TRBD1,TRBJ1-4,CAWSQGAGSREKLFF,TGTGCCTGGTCCCAGGGGGCAGGTTCGAGGGAAAAACTGTTTTTT
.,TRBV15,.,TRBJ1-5,CATSRDSRGGAGQPQHF,TGTGCCACCAGCAGAGATTCGCGTGGGGGGGCTGGGCAGCCCCAGCATTTT
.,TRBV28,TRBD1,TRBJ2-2,CASSLNRGYSNTGELFF,TGTGCCAGCAGTCTCAACAGGGGATATTCGAACACCGGGGAGCTGTTTTTT
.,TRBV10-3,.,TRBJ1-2,CAISAPPTGPNPNYGYTF,TGTGCCATCAGTGCCCCCCCGACGGGGCCGAATCCTAACTATGGCTACACCTTC
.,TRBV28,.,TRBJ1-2,CASIYAGSDGYTF,TGTGCCAGCATTTACGCCGGAAGCGATGGCTACACCTTC
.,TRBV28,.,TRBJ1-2,CALLGVGKSGYTF,TGTGCCTTGCTAGGTGTAGGGAAGAGTGGCTACACCTTC
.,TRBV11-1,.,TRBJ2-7,CASSLEFGLSYEQYF,TGTGCCAGCAGCTTAGAATTCGGCTTATCCTACGAGCAGTACTTC
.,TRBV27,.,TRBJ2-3,CASSSTGSDTQYF,TGTGCCAGCAGTTCCACGGGGTCAGATACGCAGTATTTT
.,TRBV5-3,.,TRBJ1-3,CARSWGRSHSGNTIYF,TGTGCCAGAAGCTGGGGACGGAGTCACTCTGGAAACACCATATATTTT
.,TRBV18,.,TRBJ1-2,CASSPGTSRSYGYTF,TGTGCCAGCTCACCGGGGACCTCAAGGAGCTATGGCTACACCTTC
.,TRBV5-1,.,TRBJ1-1,CASSFAGNTEAFF,TGCGCCAGCAGCTTTGCAGGGAACACTGAAGCTTTCTTT
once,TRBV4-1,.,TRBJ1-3,CASSQEGRSGNTIYF,TGCGCCAGCAGCCAAGAGGGTCGCTCTGGAAACACCATATATTTT
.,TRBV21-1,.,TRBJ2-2,CASSKWPGLELIGELFF,TGTGCCAGCAGCAAATGGCCGGGACTAGAATTGATCGGGGAGCTGTTTTTT
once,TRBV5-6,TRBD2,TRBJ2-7,CASSRLAGVSYEQYF,TGTGCCAGCAGCAGACTAGCGGGGGTCTCCTACGAGCAGTACTTC
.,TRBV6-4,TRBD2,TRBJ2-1,CASSDGTSDYNEQFF,TGTGCCAGCAGTGACGGGACTAGCGACTACAATGAGCAGTTCTTC
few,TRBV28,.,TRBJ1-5,CATYKTGNNQPQHF,TGTGCCACCTATAAAACAGGCAACAATCAGCCCCAGCATTTT
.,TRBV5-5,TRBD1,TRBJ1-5,CASSSGTGRNQPQHF,TGTGCCAGCAGTTCCGGGACAGGGAGGAATCAGCCCCAGCATTTT
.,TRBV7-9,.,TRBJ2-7,CASSLVVDEQYF,TGTGCCAGCAGCTTAGTGGTCGACGAGCAGTACTTC
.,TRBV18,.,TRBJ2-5,CASSPQDTNGETQYF,TGTGCCAGCTCACCCCAGGACACAAATGGAGAGACCCAGTACTTC
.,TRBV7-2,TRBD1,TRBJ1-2,CASRDRGAFGYTF,TGTGCCAGCCGAGACAGGGGGGCATTTGGCTACACCTTC
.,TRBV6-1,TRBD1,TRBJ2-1,CASSRERQGFNEQFF,TGTGCCAGCAGTCGCGAGAGACAGGGTTTCAATGAGCAGTTCTTC